A single T cell receptor beta chain is shown here with its context. Germline V gene lookup returns CDR1 SGHAT and CDR2 FQDESV (reference sequence). CDR3 length: 14 amino acids. Trimming removed 5 bases from V and 4 bases from J; junction bases left unmatched: 5. The data originate from a study of blood T cell repertoires in COVID-19. Clones were read by immunoSEQ multiplex PCR, and TCRdb kept only the in-frame ones, dropping some. There are about 130,000 clones in the sample; 85% occur only once, and under 7% lies in the top ten. The sequence derives from an elderly man with active or convalescent COVID-19. Sequencing was carried out using peripheral blood. The rearrangement uses TRBV11-1 and TRBJ2-5; 9 nucleotides align to TRBD1. This CDR3 is CASSQGQGRETQYF. In DNA form, the CDR3 reads TGTGCCAGCAGCCAAGGACAGGGGAGAGAGACCCAGTACTTC.